Each of the 21 T cell receptor beta chains below was sequenced from the same sample in a study of identical twins (TCRdb year 2016). Preparation of the library involved 5' RACE. Sequenced using an Illumina HiSeq 2000. TCRdb ran its own pipeline on the public reads, namely fastp trimming at Q25 and MiXCR clone calling, and kept in-frame beta chains. Under each unique CDR3 protein, matching rows form one entry showing the most common genes and DNA. Within this sample are a few hundred thousand distinct CDR3 sequences, with over 8.5% of them counted one time only. 2.5% to 3% of the sample lies in the top ten. The same sample was also studied in work on yellow fever vaccine responses in identical twins.

The sequencing sample was made of PBMCs. The receptors here all came from a young woman in good health.

The chain employs TRBV28 and TRBJ2-2, with 10 bases matching TRBD1. There are 12 residues in the CDR3. The germline gives CDR1 MDHEN, CDR2 SYDVKM. J lost 12 bases, V lost 7 bases, and 5 bases had no gene match. The DNA of the CDR3 is TGTGCCAGCATCCAGGACAGGGGGAAGCTGTTTTTT. This encodes CASIQDRGKLFF.

This clonotype has just a few counts. The V call is TRBV11-2, the J call TRBJ2-5; perhaps TRBD2 as D (7 bases). Between the trimmed V and J ends, which lost 1 base and 4 bases, there was a span of 10 bases. The CDR3 extends over 14 amino acids. From germline, CDR1 is SGHAT and CDR2 FQNNGV. The chain's CDR3 is CASSLVGGLETQYF. DNA of the CDR3: TGTGCCAGCAGCTTAGTGGGGGGGCTAGAGACCCAGTACTTC.

This clonotype was counted at least ten times. The rearrangement links TRBV20-1 to TRBJ2-3; D is possibly TRBD2 (5 bases). CDR3 length: 12 residues. Between the trimmed V and J ends, which lost 2 bases and 5 bases, there was a span of 8 bases. Germline CDR1 is DFQATT and CDR2 is SNEGSKA (reference sequence). The CDR3 spells CSARPGGDTQYF. As DNA, the CDR3 is TGCAGTGCTAGACCCGGAGGAGATACGCAGTATTTT.

As concerns this clonotype: This may be a read error: a much more frequent sequence differs by one nucleotide. The chain is built from TRBV4-1 and TRBJ2-7; D gene ambiguous. V shed 5 bases and J shed 3 bases, with 11 bases lying between them. This CDR3 region has 13 residues. Looked up from germline, CDR1 is MGHRA and CDR2 is YSYEKL. CDR3 in DNA: TGCGCCAGCAGCACGAACTATGACTACGAGCAGTACTTC. It specifies CASSTNYDYEQYF.

This clonotype has a handful of counts. V usage is TRBV29-1 and J usage is TRBJ2-6; unclear D gene. Germline V CDR1 and CDR2: SQVTM, ANQGSEA. This CDR3 region has 14 residues. V dropped 3 bases and J dropped 1 base, with 7 bases sitting between them. Here the CDR3 reads CSVETTSGANVLTF. CDR3 in DNA: TGCAGCGTTGAGACCACTTCTGGGGCCAACGTCCTGACTTTC. Variable domain in full (rest from reference TRBV29-1 and TRBJ2-6): SAVISQKPSRDICQRGTSLTIQCQVDSQVTMMFWYRQQPGQSLTLIATANQGSEATYESGFVIDKFPISRPNLTFSTLTVSNMSPEDSSIYLCSVETTSGANVLTFGAGSRLTVL.

The V call is TRBV12-3 or TRBV12-4, the J call TRBJ2-7; TRBD2 matches at 11 bases. J gave up 3 bases and V 6 bases, and 4 bases lay outside the gene matches. The CDR3 is 14 amino acids. CDR3 nucleotide sequence: TGTGCCAGCAGACCGGGACTAGCGGACTACGAGCAGTACTTC. As protein: CASRPGLADYEQYF.

A few counts support this clonotype. The V gene is TRBV20-1, the J gene TRBJ1-3, with 9 bases that match TRBD1. Germline CDR1 is DFQATT and CDR2 is SNEGSKA (reference sequence). V shed 8 bases and J 4 bases; nucleotides not matched to a gene: 3. This CDR3 has 12 amino acids. DNA of the CDR3: TGCAGTTCACAGGGGGCGGGAAACACCATATATTTT. Its protein is CSSQGAGNTIYF.

A few counts support this clonotype. Here the CDR3 reads CASSYFGSGGATKMNTEAFF. For the CDR3, the DNA is TGTGCCAGCAGTTATTTCGGTAGTGGAGGGGCAACTAAAATGAACACTGAAGCTTTCTTT. The gene calls are TRBV6-9 and TRBJ1-1; weak D call: TRBD1 (5 bases). V was cut by 1 base and J by 0 bases, with 24 bases left in between. The CDR3 consists of 20 residues. Germline values: CDR1 MNHGY, CDR2 SVAAGI.

This clonotype was found a few times. This chain joins TRBV7-2 and TRBJ2-3; 11 nucleotides match TRBD2. The CDR3 loop spans 15 amino acids. V gave up 5 bases and J gave up 5 bases; unmatched junction bases: 6. Germline V CDR1 and CDR2: SGHTA, FQGNSA. CDR3 DNA: TGTGCCAGCAGCCATAGCGGGGGGGCGGGAGATACGCAGTATTTT. It codes for CASSHSGGAGDTQYF.

In this sample, this clonotype turned up a few times. The J gene is TRBJ2-3, the V gene TRBV7-3, with 10 nucleotides matching TRBD1. Germline V lookup: CDR1 SGHTA, CDR2 FQGTGA. CDR3 length: 15 residues. Trimming took 4 bases from V and 4 from J; bases not matched to a gene: 5. DNA of the CDR3: TGTGCCAGCAGCTCGACAGGGGGCGTCGCAGATACGCAGTATTTT. It specifies CASSSTGGVADTQYF.

A few counts support this clonotype. The rearrangement joins TRBV5-1 to TRBJ2-2, with D possibly being TRBD1 (6 bases). The CDR3 covers 13 residues. The germline V gene has CDR1 SGHRS and CDR2 YFSETQ. Trimming took off 7 bases at V and 3 bases at J, with 10 bases between the two ends. CDR3 DNA sequence: TGCGCCAGCGGACAGAGCTACACCGGGGAGCTGTTTTTT. Amino acid sequence: CASGQSYTGELFF.

As concerns this clonotype: A read error may produce the germline difference seen at one junction end. The chain recombines TRBV7-7 with TRBJ2-2; no clear D. The CDR3 has 14 amino acids. CDR1 SSHAT and CDR2 FNYEAQ come from the germline V gene (reference sequence). CDR3 amino acids: CASSTNKDTGELFF. CDR3 in DNA: TGTGCTAGCAGCACCAACAAGGACACCGGGGAGCTGTTTTTT.

This clonotype was detected many times. The gene calls are TRBV7-8 and TRBJ2-7, with TRBD1 matching 9 bases. The length of the CDR3 is 15 residues. The trim removed 6 bases at V and 6 bases at J, leaving 12 bases unmatched. Germline V gene data show CDR1 as SGHVS and CDR2 as FQNEAQ. CDR3 region: CASRTGTGLTGEQYF. CDR3 bases: TGTGCCAGCAGGACCGGGACAGGGTTAACTGGCGAGCAGTACTTC.

This clonotype was observed many times. One end of the junction does not line up with germline, which may come from a read error. The genes are TRBV7-7 and TRBJ2-1, with no clear D. This CDR3 region has 12 residues. The germline gives CDR1 SSHAT, CDR2 FNYEAQ (reference sequence). This CDR3 is CASSPLDNEQFF. CDR3 DNA: TGTGCTAGCAGCCCCTTGGACAATGAGCAGTTCTTC.

This chain links TRBV28 with TRBJ2-2; TRBD1 is a possible D gene (5 bases). The V and J ends lost 4 bases and 4 bases respectively, with 19 bases between them. The length of the CDR3 is 17 residues. Germline-derived CDR1 and CDR2 are MDHEN and SYDVKM. CDR3 region: CASSSRETGKLTGELFF. The CDR3 region has the DNA TGTGCCAGCAGTTCCAGAGAAACAGGAAAACTCACCGGGGAGCTGTTTTTT.

This chain joins TRBV7-8 and TRBJ2-7, with D unclear. The CDR3 runs 14 residues. Germline values: CDR1 SGHVS, CDR2 FQNEAQ. Trimming took 2 bases from V and 6 from J, leaving 14 bases between them. CDR3 sequence (DNA): TGTGCCAGCAGCTTATCCCCGACTCGGACCGAGCAGTACTTC. It codes for CASSLSPTRTEQYF. Full variable domain (remainder filled in from reference TRBV7-8 and TRBJ2-7): GAGVSQSPRYKVAKRGQDVALRCDPISGHVSLFWYQQALGQGPEFLTYFQNEAQLDKSGLPSDRFFAERPEGSVSTLKIQRTQQEDSAVYLCASSLSPTRTEQYFGPGTRLTVT.

Ten or more counts support this clonotype. The junction does not match germline at one end; this may be a read error. This rearrangement joins TRBV7-7 to TRBJ2-2, with 8 nucleotides matching TRBD1. This CDR3 has 16 residues. From germline, CDR1 is SSHAT and CDR2 FNYEAQ (reference sequence). The CDR3, as DNA: TGTGCTAGCAGCTTAGAAGCAGGGGGCTACACCGGGGAGCTGTTTTTT. As protein: CASSLEAGGYTGELFF.

This clonotype was detected a few times. V usage is TRBV28 and J usage is TRBJ2-7; 10 bases agree with TRBD2. V was pared by 2 bases and J by 6 bases, with 10 bases of the junction left unmatched. CDR1 is MDHEN, CDR2 SYDVKM, per germline. This CDR3 region has 16 residues. CDR3 DNA: TGTGCCAGCAGTTTAGCGGGAACTAGCGGGAAGGGCGAGCAGTACTTC. Protein sequence: CASSLAGTSGKGEQYF.

This clonotype was recorded a few times. CDR3 residues: CASSLELAGVADTQYF. CDR3 nucleotides: TGTGCCAGCAGTCTCGAACTAGCGGGGGTGGCAGATACGCAGTATTTT. The chain joins TRBV3-1 to TRBJ2-3, with TRBD2 matching 11 bases. Germline-derived CDR1 and CDR2 are LGHDT and YNNKEL (reference sequence). V was pared by 6 bases and J by 4 bases, with 9 bases of the junction left unmatched. The CDR3 contains 16 residues.

The chain employs TRBV4-2 and TRBJ2-3, with TRBD2 matching 10 bases. Germline V gene lookup returns CDR1 LGHNA and CDR2 YNFKEQ. V dropped 0 bases and J dropped 6; count of bases not matched to a gene: 9. The CDR3 consists of 17 residues. The CDR3 here is CASSQDPGLAVRDTQYF. The CDR3, as DNA: TGTGCCAGCAGCCAAGATCCCGGACTAGCGGTGAGGGATACGCAGTATTTT.

This clonotype was seen only a few times. The chain has TRBV21-1 and TRBJ2-1; TRBD1 is the table's D call, not checked against the DNA. TRBV21-1 is tagged as a pseudogene. CDR3 length equals 12 residues. CDR3 DNA sequence: TGTGCCAGCAGGGACAGGCGGAATGAGCAGTTCTTC. Translation: CASRDRRNEQFF.